The text below deals with one TCR beta chain. Antigen unknown. This sample was included in a study of vaccination and CD4 T cells after COVID-19. The assay that was used to sequence DNA from cultured CD4+ T cells was the Oncomine TCR Beta short-read assay. Using its own MiXCR run on the PCR reads, TCRdb lists one record per CDR3 protein. Of under 15,000 distinct CDR3 sequences listed, about 45% are singletons. CDR1 and CDR2 from the germline V gene are SEHNR and FQNEAQ (reference sequence). The length of the CDR3 is 18 residues. V was clipped by 4 bases and J by 3 bases; unmatched bases: 7. Treatment reported: roughly 11-day PBMC culture with coronavirus spike peptide pools or control peptides (ViraFEST assay). Peptide pools at approximately 10 ug/ml, together with 7.5 to 10 IU/ml IL-2, were added to cultures of 1.5 million to 2.5 million PBMCs per well. Following a culture period (approximately 10 days), negative selection was used to isolate CD4+ T cells.

This chain uses TRBV7-9 with TRBJ2-6; 12 positions match TRBD2. The sequence was collected from a human donor who had recovered from COVID-19. The sample was CD4+ T cells from blood, cultured in vitro. The CDR3 DNA sequence: TGTGCCAGCAGCTCGAAGACTAGCGGGAGAGGTGGGGCCAACGTCCTGACTTTC. Its protein is CASSSKTSGRGGANVLTF. Together with reference TRBV7-9 and TRBJ2-6, the CDR3 gives the full variable domain: DTGVSQNPRHKITKRGQNVTFRCDPISEHNRLYWYRQTLGQGPEFLTYFQNEAQLEKSRLLSDRFSAERPKGSFSTLEIQRTEQGDSAMYLCASSSKTSGRGGANVLTFGAGSRLTVL.